The rows below give T cell receptor beta chains drawn from one sample of a study of blood T cell repertoires in COVID-19. TCRdb keeps only in-frame clones here, not all; method: immunoSEQ multiplex PCR. Of about 200,000 clones detected, roughly 80% appear once; the ten largest clones hold less than 11%. Sequenced input: peripheral blood. These receptors all stem from a woman aged 80 or over with acute or convalescent COVID-19. CDR3s include the opening cysteine and the closing phenylalanine or tryptophan. The order of the fields is CDR3 DNA, CDR3 protein, D gene, V gene, clone size, J gene. A D gene is named only where the DNA matches it firmly. A row's size may be missing; if present it is once, few, many or a size class.

cdr3_nt: TGTGCCAGTAGTAGAACAGCCCCAAGCAATCAGCCCCAGCATTTT
cdr3_aa: CASSRTAPSNQPQHF
d_call: -
v_call: TRBV19
clone_size: -
j_call: TRBJ1-5

cdr3_nt: TGTGCCAGCTCACCAGTGGCGGGCTCCTACGAGCAGTACTTC
cdr3_aa: CASSPVAGSYEQYF
d_call: -
v_call: TRBV18
clone_size: -
j_call: TRBJ2-7

cdr3_nt: TGTGCCAGCAGTGAAGCGCAGGGGGATACGCAGTATTTT
cdr3_aa: CASSEAQGDTQYF
d_call: -
v_call: TRBV6-1
clone_size: -
j_call: TRBJ2-3

cdr3_nt: TGTGCCATCAGTCCGGGACTCAACTACGAGCAGTACTTC
cdr3_aa: CAISPGLNYEQYF
d_call: -
v_call: TRBV10-3
clone_size: -
j_call: TRBJ2-7

cdr3_nt: TGTGCCAGCAGTGATCAGGTTACAGGGGTTATGAACACTGAAGCTTTCTTT
cdr3_aa: CASSDQVTGVMNTEAFF
d_call: TRBD1
v_call: TRBV2
clone_size: few
j_call: TRBJ1-1

cdr3_nt: TGTGCCAGCAGCGTAGCTGCAGGGGCCTCCTACGAGCAGTACTTC
cdr3_aa: CASSVAAGASYEQYF
d_call: -
v_call: TRBV9
clone_size: -
j_call: TRBJ2-7

cdr3_nt: TGTGCCAGCAGCCCCCGGCGGGGGGAAACCGGGGAGCTGTTTTTT
cdr3_aa: CASSPRRGETGELFF
d_call: TRBD2
v_call: TRBV2
clone_size: -
j_call: TRBJ2-2

cdr3_nt: TGTGCCAGCAGGACACTCCCGACAGGGGGTAGTAGGAAAACTTTCTTT
cdr3_aa: CASRTLPTGGSRKTFF
d_call: TRBD1
v_call: TRBV27
clone_size: -
j_call: TRBJ1-1

cdr3_nt: TGTGCCAGTAGTGTGGACAGCTCCTACAATGAGCAGTTCTTC
cdr3_aa: CASSVDSSYNEQFF
d_call: -
v_call: TRBV19
clone_size: once
j_call: TRBJ2-1

cdr3_nt: TGTGCCAGCAGTCCATCGAGTACGAATGGCTACACCTTC
cdr3_aa: CASSPSSTNGYTF
d_call: -
v_call: TRBV12-3/TRBV12-4
clone_size: -
j_call: TRBJ1-2

cdr3_nt: TGTGCCACCAGCGTAGATTTGAACACCGGGGAGCTGTTTTTT
cdr3_aa: CATSVDLNTGELFF
d_call: -
v_call: TRBV15
clone_size: once
j_call: TRBJ2-2

cdr3_nt: TGTGCCAGCAGCTCAGGGGGCGAGCATCAGCCCCAGCATTTT
cdr3_aa: CASSSGGEHQPQHF
d_call: TRBD1
v_call: TRBV7-2
clone_size: -
j_call: TRBJ1-5

cdr3_nt: TGTGCCAGCAGTGAGACAGGGTCTGAAAAACTGTTTTTT
cdr3_aa: CASSETGSEKLFF
d_call: TRBD1
v_call: TRBV12-3/TRBV12-4
clone_size: -
j_call: TRBJ1-4

cdr3_nt: TGTGCCTGGAGTGCACCGACAGGGGGACCTTCCTACAATGAGCAGTTCTTC
cdr3_aa: CAWSAPTGGPSYNEQFF
d_call: TRBD1
v_call: TRBV30
clone_size: -
j_call: TRBJ2-1

cdr3_nt: TGTGCCAGCAGCCCGCCTCGGGGAGGGGGGTACACTGAAGCTTTCTTT
cdr3_aa: CASSPPRGGGYTEAFF
d_call: -
v_call: TRBV3-1/TRBV3-2
clone_size: -
j_call: TRBJ1-1

cdr3_nt: TGCGCCAGCAGCAAGGACAGGGTAGAGGAAGCTTTCTTT
cdr3_aa: CASSKDRVEEAFF
d_call: TRBD1
v_call: TRBV5-1
clone_size: -
j_call: TRBJ1-1

cdr3_nt: TGCGCCAGCAGCCAAGTACTAGCGGGGGGCGATCTCGTTTACGAGCAGTACTTC
cdr3_aa: CASSQVLAGGDLVYEQYF
d_call: TRBD2
v_call: TRBV4-3
clone_size: -
j_call: TRBJ2-7

cdr3_nt: TGTGCCAGCAGCTTAACAGCAGGGACAGGGGCCTACGAGCAGTACTTC
cdr3_aa: CASSLTAGTGAYEQYF
d_call: TRBD1
v_call: TRBV7-3
clone_size: -
j_call: TRBJ2-7

cdr3_nt: TGTGCCTGGAGTACCGAGCGGTCGGGGACTGAAGCTTTCTTT
cdr3_aa: CAWSTERSGTEAFF
d_call: -
v_call: TRBV30
clone_size: -
j_call: TRBJ1-1

cdr3_nt: TGTGCCAGCAGCTTAGAACAGGGGGCCACTGAAGCTTTCTTT
cdr3_aa: CASSLEQGATEAFF
d_call: TRBD1
v_call: TRBV11-3
clone_size: -
j_call: TRBJ1-1

cdr3_nt: TGCGCCAGCATGAGTGGCAGGGTATTCGCATCTAATAATTCACCCCTCCACTTT
cdr3_aa: CASMSGRVFASNNSPLHF
d_call: -
v_call: TRBV4-3
clone_size: -
j_call: TRBJ1-6

cdr3_nt: TGTGCCAGCTCACCTGTACAGACCTCTGGAAACACCATATATTTT
cdr3_aa: CASSPVQTSGNTIYF
d_call: -
v_call: TRBV18
clone_size: -
j_call: TRBJ1-3

cdr3_nt: TGTGCCAGCAGCTTAGTATCGGCGGCCAGCAATCAGCCCCAGCATTTT
cdr3_aa: CASSLVSAASNQPQHF
d_call: -
v_call: TRBV7-2
clone_size: -
j_call: TRBJ1-5

cdr3_nt: TGCAGCGGTAACAGGGGGCTCTCCTACAATGAGCAGTTCTTC
cdr3_aa: CSGNRGLSYNEQFF
d_call: TRBD1
v_call: TRBV29-1
clone_size: -
j_call: TRBJ2-1

cdr3_nt: TGCGCCAGCAGCCCAACTAGCGGGGGGGATTTCCATGAGCAGTTCTTC
cdr3_aa: CASSPTSGGDFHEQFF
d_call: TRBD2
v_call: TRBV4-3
clone_size: -
j_call: TRBJ2-1

cdr3_nt: TGCGCCAGCAGTGTTACTAGCGGGGGGGGCTTGTCTTTT
cdr3_aa: CASSVTSGGGLSF
d_call: TRBD2
v_call: TRBV10-2
clone_size: -
j_call: TRBJ2-3

cdr3_nt: TGTGCCAGCGGTCGCGGGGCGCGTGGAAACACCATATATTTT
cdr3_aa: CASGRGARGNTIYF
d_call: -
v_call: TRBV28
clone_size: -
j_call: TRBJ1-3

cdr3_nt: TGTGCCTGGACGGCTAACAGGGATAACGGCTACACCTTC
cdr3_aa: CAWTANRDNGYTF
d_call: -
v_call: TRBV30
clone_size: many
j_call: TRBJ1-2